The 3 T cell receptor beta chains presented below share a single source sample, sequenced in a study of follicular helper T cells after annual influenza vaccination. The assay was immunoSEQ multiplex PCR, and TCRdb's table has in-frame clones only and misses some. Of around 800 clones listed, about four fifths are singletons. Time point specified: 2015-2016 season, 7 days after influenza vaccination. Here the sequenced sample was CXCR5+ CD38+ circulating T follicular helper cells from blood, taken 7 days after influenza vaccination. Specified subset: circulating Tfh, non-naive CD4+CXCR5+PD-1+ (ICOS+CD38+ or ICOS-CD38-). These receptor sequences come from an adult who received the influenza vaccine.

The chain combines TRBV7-6 with TRBJ2-3, with 10 bases identical to TRBD1. The length of the CDR3 is 16 residues. In germline, CDR1 is SGHVS, CDR2 FNYEAQ. Trimming at V came to 5 bases and at J to 3 bases, leaving 8 bases not matched to a gene. CDR3 amino acids: CASSPRAGQGTDTQYF. DNA of the CDR3: TGTGCCAGCAGCCCTCGAGCGGGACAGGGGACAGATACGCAGTATTTT.

The chain couples TRBV19 to TRBJ2-4; D is perhaps TRBD2 (6 bases). The ends were cut back, 6 bases at V and 5 bases at J, with 14 bases in the middle. The CDR3 totals 14 residues. Germline V gene sequence: CDR1 LNHDA, CDR2 SQIVND (reference sequence). This CDR3 is CASRWRVTENIQYF. CDR3 DNA sequence: TGTGCCAGTAGATGGAGGGTGACCGAAAACATTCAGTACTTC. Combining the CDR3 with reference TRBV19 and TRBJ2-4 gives the whole variable domain DGGITQSPKYLFRKEGQNVTLSCEQNLNHDAMYWYRQDPGQGLRLIYYSQIVNDFQKGDIAEGYSVSREKKESFPLTVTSAQKNPTAFYLCASRWRVTENIQYFGAGTRLSVL.

This chain joins TRBV25-1 and TRBJ2-7, with 7 bases lining up with TRBD1. This CDR3 contains 14 residues. The V gene's germline CDR1 is MGHDK and CDR2 SYGVNS. V lost 5 bases and J lost 9; bases outside the gene matches: 13. This chain's CDR3 is CASSLPGTAWGQYF. The CDR3, as DNA: TGTGCCAGCAGTCTACCCGGGACAGCCTGGGGGCAGTACTTC.